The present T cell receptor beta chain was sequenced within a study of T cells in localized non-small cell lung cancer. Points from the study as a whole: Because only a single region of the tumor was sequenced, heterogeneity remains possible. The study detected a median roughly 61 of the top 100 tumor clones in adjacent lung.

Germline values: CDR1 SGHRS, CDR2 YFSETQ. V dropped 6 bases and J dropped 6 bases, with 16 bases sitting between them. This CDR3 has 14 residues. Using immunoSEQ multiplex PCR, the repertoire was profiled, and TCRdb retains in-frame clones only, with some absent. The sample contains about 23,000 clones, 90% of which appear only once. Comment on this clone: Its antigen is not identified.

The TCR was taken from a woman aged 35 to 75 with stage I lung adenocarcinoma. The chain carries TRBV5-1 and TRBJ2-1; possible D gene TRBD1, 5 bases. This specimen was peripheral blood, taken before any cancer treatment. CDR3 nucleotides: TGCGCCAGCACAGACCAGGGTAAGATCAATGAGCAGTTCTTC. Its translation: CASTDQGKINEQFF.